The 32 T cell receptor beta chains reported below all come from one sample, sequenced in a study of cytomegalovirus exposure and HLA in healthy donors. PCR amplification relied on 60 Vbeta primers (plus 13 Jbeta primers). Sequenced by immunoSEQ multiplex PCR; TCRdb stores in-frame clones only, minus some. The table records about 120,000 clones, 77% of them present only once. Sample: PBMCs. The receptors originated from a man younger than 35 in good health and CMV-seropositive.

The rearrangement joins TRBV2 to TRBJ1-6, with 11 bases identical to TRBD1. V gave up 2 bases and J gave up 4 bases; unmatched junction bases: 4. CDR3 length equals 17 residues. Per germline, CDR1 SNHLY and CDR2 FYNNEI. In DNA form, the CDR3 reads TGTGCCAGCAGTGAACGGACAGGGGGCGAATATAATTCACCCCTCCACTTT. This codes for CASSERTGGEYNSPLHF.

This clone was observed a handful of times. Here the CDR3 DNA reads TGTGCCAGCGGCAGTGCAACCTACGAGCAGTACTTC. This sequence encodes CASGSATYEQYF. V and J are TRBV6-1 and TRBJ2-7; D is undetermined. From germline, CDR1 is MNHNS and CDR2 SASEGT. V was trimmed by 8 bases and J by 2 bases, leaving 10 bases between them. The CDR3 covers 12 residues.

This chain joins TRBV27 and TRBJ2-7, with D hard to call. V was pared by 0 bases and J by 4 bases, with 7 bases between. The CDR3 totals 13 residues. The germline V gene has CDR1 MNHEY and CDR2 SMNVEV (reference sequence). The CDR3 nucleotides read TGTGCCAGCAGTTTATCTCCCTTTTACGAGCAGTACTTC. As protein: CASSLSPFYEQYF.

This chain uses TRBV5-8 with TRBJ2-7; possible D gene TRBD2, 5 bases. Germline assignment: CDR1 SGHTS and CDR2 YDEGEE. Trimming cost V 2 bases and J 3 bases, with 12 bases left between them. The CDR3 has 14 residues. CDR3 DNA sequence: TGTGCCAGCAGCTTATATGCGGGTGACTACGAGCAGTACTTC. This gives the protein CASSLYAGDYEQYF.

The gene calls are TRBV27 and TRBJ2-1; D unclear. With 10 bases removed from V and 3 bases from J, the gap between germline ends came to 16 bases. This CDR3 comprises 14 residues. Per germline, CDR1 MNHEY and CDR2 SMNVEV (reference sequence). CDR3 in DNA: TGTGCCACCTCTGTCTCCACTTTCTACAATGAGCAGTTCTTC. Translating it yields CATSVSTFYNEQFF.

The count of this clone is one. The rearrangement links TRBV15 to TRBJ2-7; D perhaps matches TRBD1 (6 bases). The germline gives CDR1 LNHNV, CDR2 YYDKDF (reference sequence). Trimming left V 4 bases short and J 4 bases short, with 20 bases between. The CDR3 has 16 residues. This CDR3 is CATSKDSTAASYEQYF. Written as DNA, the CDR3 is TGTGCCACCAGCAAGGACAGCACGGCGGCTTCTTACGAGCAGTACTTC.

This clone occurred once. The genes are TRBV7-2 and TRBJ2-2; D might be TRBD2 (7 bases). The CDR3 consists of 14 residues. With 3 bases removed from V and 3 bases from J, the gap between germline ends came to 8 bases. The germline V gene has CDR1 SGHTA and CDR2 FQGNSA. CDR3 loop: CASSFGGHTGELFF. DNA of the CDR3: TGTGCCAGCAGCTTCGGGGGGCACACCGGGGAGCTGTTTTTT.

This chain joins TRBV9 and TRBJ2-5; weak D call: TRBD2 (6 bases). Trimming stripped 4 bases from V and 5 bases from J, with 18 bases between. This CDR3 is built from 15 residues. CDR1 SGDLS and CDR2 YYNGEE come from the germline V gene. CDR3 nucleotides: TGTGCCAGCAGCCCACTCGGGACTCTGGGGGAGACCCAGTACTTC. Its translation: CASSPLGTLGETQYF. The variable domain in full, completed from reference TRBV9 and TRBJ2-5, reads DSGVTQTPKHLITATGQRVTLRCSPRSGDLSVYWYQQSLDQGLQFLIQYYNGEERAKGNILERFSAQQFPDLHSELNLSSLELGDSALYFCASSPLGTLGETQYFGPGTRLLVL.

The chain recombines TRBV9 with TRBJ2-5; tentatively, D is TRBD2 (5 bases). The V gene's germline CDR1 is SGDLS and CDR2 YYNGEE. This CDR3 spans 17 amino acids. V lost 0 bases and J lost 5, with 20 bases in between. The DNA for the CDR3 is TGTGCCAGCAGCGTAGCTACTTCGGCCCTGAGAGGGGAGACCCAGTACTTC. This translates into CASSVATSALRGETQYF.

V and J are TRBV5-1 and TRBJ2-5; D possibly corresponds to TRBD2 (5 bases). CDR1 is SGHRS, CDR2 YFSETQ, per germline. The CDR3 covers 14 residues. Trimming removed 2 bases at V and 5 bases at J, with 13 bases between. The CDR3 is CASSFTGISETQYF. The CDR3, as DNA: TGCGCCAGCAGCTTCACCGGGATCTCGGAGACCCAGTACTTC.

Only one count was recorded for this clone. The chain uses TRBV5-1 and TRBJ2-1; 8 bases align to TRBD2. Germline-derived CDR1 and CDR2 are SGHRS and YFSETQ. The CDR3 contains 15 residues. Trimming cost V 5 bases and J 1 base; bases outside gene matches: 5. In DNA, the CDR3 is TGCGCCAGCAGTTCTAGCGGGTCGTCCTACAATGAGCAGTTCTTC. Protein product: CASSSSGSSYNEQFF.

The CDR3: CASSPRQGDQPQHF. The CDR3 region has the DNA TGTGCCAGCAGTCCCCGGCAGGGCGATCAGCCCCAGCATTTT. V is TRBV6-6 and J is TRBJ1-5; TRBD1 is a possible D gene (5 bases). V lost 5 bases to trimming and J lost 5 bases, with 13 bases between them. CDR1 and CDR2 (germline): MNHNY, SVGAGI (reference sequence). The CDR3 is 14 amino acids.

CDR3 coding DNA: TGTGCCAGCAGCTTAAGAGGGATGAACACTGAAGCTTTCTTT. Translated, it gives CASSLRGMNTEAFF. This chain connects TRBV11-3 to TRBJ1-1; D is unclear. There are 14 residues in the CDR3. Germline V gives CDR1 SGHNT, CDR2 YENEEA. Trimming removed 2 bases from V and 0 bases from J, with 7 bases in between. Full variable domain (outside the CDR3, taken from reference TRBV11-3 and TRBJ1-1): EAGVVQSPRYKIIEKKQPVAFWCNPISGHNTLYWYLQNLGQGPELLIRYENEEAVDDSQLPKDRFSAERLKGVDSTLKIQPAELGDSAVYLCASSLRGMNTEAFFGQGTRLTVV.

This clone was observed a single time. The chain links TRBV19 to TRBJ1-5; D remains ambiguous. V was cut by 3 bases and J by 3 bases, with 12 bases left in between. CDR3 length: 15 amino acids. Germline lookup yields CDR1 LNHDA and CDR2 SQIVND (reference sequence). The CDR3 region has the DNA TGTGCCAGTAGTATCATAGAGGGAATCAATCAGCCCCAGCATTTT. Translated: CASSIIEGINQPQHF.

The rearrangement links TRBV6-1 to TRBJ1-5; the D gene is possibly TRBD1 (6 bases). Germline V CDR1 and CDR2: MNHNS, SASEGT. Trimming left V 2 bases short and J 3 bases short, with 11 bases between. The CDR3 totals 15 residues. The CDR3 loop reads CASSERPGVNQPQHF. CDR3 nucleotide sequence: TGTGCCAGCAGTGAAAGACCAGGGGTCAATCAGCCCCAGCATTTT.

The chain is built from TRBV14 and TRBJ1-2; no clear D gene. V lost 1 base, J lost 8 bases, and 17 bases lay in between. Germline V lookup: CDR1 SGHDN, CDR2 FVKESK. CDR3 length equals 15 residues. CDR3 DNA sequence: TGTGCCAGCAGCCAAGTAGGCGGTCTAAGGAGAGGCTACACCTTC. It is translated as CASSQVGGLRRGYTF.

This clone was observed a few times. The V gene is TRBV29-1, the J gene TRBJ2-5; 9 nucleotides match TRBD2. This CDR3 contains 13 residues. Per the germline V gene, CDR1 is SQVTM and CDR2 is ANQGSEA. J gave up 1 base and V 5 bases, and 2 bases lay outside the gene matches. CDR3 DNA: TGCAGCGTTCTTAGCGGGGGCCAAGAGACCCAGTACTTC. This sequence encodes CSVLSGGQETQYF.

This chain joins TRBV2 and TRBJ1-1; D is ambiguous. Germline V gene lookup returns CDR1 SNHLY and CDR2 FYNNEI. Trimming pared 6 bases from V and 1 base from J, leaving 12 bases between. The CDR3 is 14 residues long. The CDR3 region is CASRLEAANTEAFF. In DNA, the CDR3 is TGTGCCAGCAGGCTCGAAGCCGCGAACACTGAAGCTTTCTTT.

This clone showed up just once. V and J are TRBV6-1 and TRBJ2-5; tentative D call: TRBD2 (5 bases). The J call could be wrong; TRBJ2-7 is a better fit for the DNA end. CDR3 length equals 15 residues. The V gene's germline CDR1 is MNHNS and CDR2 SASEGT. The CDR3 here is CASSGTGKSSYEQYF. The DNA of the CDR3 is TGTGCCAGCAGTGGGACGGGGAAGAGCTCCTACGAGCAGTACTTC.

This sequence joins TRBV2 and TRBJ1-2; the D gene is possibly TRBD1 (5 bases). Germline V gene data show CDR1 as SNHLY and CDR2 as FYNNEI. The ends were cut back, 6 bases at V and 4 bases at J, with 12 bases in the middle. The CDR3 has 13 amino acids. The CDR3 DNA is TGTGCCAGCAGCGGAGGGGCTTCCTATGGCTACACCTTC. As protein: CASSGGASYGYTF.

V usage is TRBV9 and J usage is TRBJ2-1; a weak D match, TRBD1 (6 bases). The CDR3 has 18 residues. V was clipped by 3 bases and J by 6 bases, with 25 bases between them. Germline CDR1 SGDLS, CDR2 YYNGEE. This chain's CDR3 is CASSEHQQGGYRSNEQFF. The DNA of the CDR3 is TGTGCCAGCAGCGAGCACCAACAAGGGGGTTATCGGTCCAATGAGCAGTTCTTC. The full variable domain, completed using reference TRBV9 and TRBJ2-1, is DSGVTQTPKHLITATGQRVTLRCSPRSGDLSVYWYQQSLDQGLQFLIQYYNGEERAKGNILERFSAQQFPDLHSELNLSSLELGDSALYFCASSEHQQGGYRSNEQFFGPGTRLTVL.

The V gene is TRBV7-9, the J gene TRBJ1-4; D is unresolved. This CDR3 contains 11 residues. CDR1 is SEHNR, CDR2 FQNEAQ, per germline (reference sequence). With 5 bases removed from V and 10 bases from J, the gap between germline ends came to 8 bases. CDR3 sequence reads: CASSPPGKLFF. CDR3 in DNA: TGTGCCAGCAGCCCCCCCGGAAAACTGTTTTTT.

This clone was seen only once. CDR3 region: CASSFYEVNEKLFF. CDR3 nucleotides: TGTGCCAGCAGCTTCTACGAAGTTAATGAAAAACTGTTTTTT. The chain is built from TRBV11-2 and TRBJ1-4; D gene uncertain. Looked up from germline, CDR1 is SGHAT and CDR2 is FQNNGV. Trimming left V 3 bases short and J 4 bases short, with 9 bases between. This CDR3 has 14 amino acids.

The genes are TRBV5-4 and TRBJ1-1; 9 bases are a match to TRBD1. V dropped 0 bases and J dropped 5; count of bases not matched to a gene: 5. The CDR3 is made up of 15 amino acids. The V gene's germline CDR1 is SGHNT and CDR2 YYREEE (reference sequence). The CDR3 region has the DNA TGTGCCAGCAGCTTGGTTGGGACAGGGAGAACTGAAGCTTTCTTT. Its protein product is CASSLVGTGRTEAFF. Using reference TRBV5-4 and TRBJ1-1 for the parts outside the CDR3, the full variable domain is ETGVTQSPTHLIKTRGQQVTLRCSSQSGHNTVSWYQQALGQGPQFIFQYYREEENGRGNFPPRFSGLQFPNYSSELNVNALELDDSALYLCASSLVGTGRTEAFFGQGTRLTVV.

This sequence joins TRBV5-6 and TRBJ1-1; no reliable D call. Germline CDR1 SGHDT, CDR2 YYEEEE. The length of the CDR3 is 13 residues. V lost 2 bases and J lost 8, with 13 bases in between. The CDR3 coding sequence is TGTGCCAGCAGCTTCGGGGATGCCCCCGAAGCTTTCTTT. Its protein product is CASSFGDAPEAFF.

The gene calls are TRBV2 and TRBJ1-1, with 10 bases lining up with TRBD1. Germline V gene lookup returns CDR1 SNHLY and CDR2 FYNNEI. V shed 5 bases, J shed 11 bases, and the junction held 8 bases outside the gene matches. The CDR3 covers 13 residues. The CDR3 reads CASSKDRGVRAFF. CDR3 nucleotide sequence: TGTGCCAGCAGTAAGGACAGGGGGGTAAGGGCTTTCTTT.

The rearrangement uses TRBV9 and TRBJ1-2; possible D gene TRBD1, 5 bases. Germline loops: CDR1 SGDLS, CDR2 YYNGEE. Trimming cost V 0 bases and J 4 bases, with 10 bases left between them. The length of the CDR3 is 14 residues. CDR3 DNA sequence: TGTGCCAGCAGCGTAGACGACAGCCTCTATGGCTACACCTTC. Translation: CASSVDDSLYGYTF.

The chain has TRBV30 and TRBJ2-6; possible D gene TRBD2, 5 bases. The germline V gene has CDR1 GTSNPN and CDR2 SVGIG (reference sequence). There are 15 residues in the CDR3. Trimming left V 3 bases short and J 0 bases short, with 9 bases between. As DNA, the CDR3 is TGTGCCTGGAGCCGACGGGACTCTGGGGCCAACGTCCTGACTTTC. Encoded protein: CAWSRRDSGANVLTF.

The rearrangement uses TRBV14 and TRBJ1-1, with a tentative D call TRBD1 (5 bases). CDR3 size: 13 residues. The V end lost 7 bases, the J end lost 0 bases, and 9 bases lay between the germline ends. CDR1 and CDR2 from the germline V gene are SGHDN and FVKESK. CDR3 sequence: CASTDSLNTEAFF. CDR3 coding DNA: TGTGCCAGCACCGACAGCTTGAACACTGAAGCTTTCTTT. Filled out from reference TRBV14 and TRBJ1-1, the complete variable domain reads EAGVTQFPSHSVIEKGQTVTLRCDPISGHDNLYWYRRVMGKEIKFLLHFVKESKQDESGMPNNRFLAERTGGTYSTLKVQPAELEDSGVYFCASTDSLNTEAFFGQGTRLTVV.

This clone has only a few counts. V is TRBV30 and J is TRBJ2-5; D is possibly TRBD1 (6 bases). Trimming pared 1 base from V and 5 bases from J, leaving 17 bases between. Germline V gene sequence: CDR1 GTSNPN, CDR2 SVGIG (reference sequence). CDR3 length equals 15 residues. The CDR3 protein is CAWSDLDRPGETQYF. The CDR3, as DNA: TGTGCCTGGAGTGACCTCGACAGGCCCGGGGAGACCCAGTACTTC.

The chain joins TRBV6-5 to TRBJ2-1, with 8 bases matching TRBD1. The CDR3 spans 14 residues. V dropped 4 bases and J dropped 9; count of bases not matched to a gene: 8. The germline CDR1 and CDR2 sequences are MNHEY and SVGAGI. The CDR3 coding sequence is TGTGCCAGCAGTTCCGAATGGACAGGGATTGAGCAGTTCTTC. It yields the protein CASSSEWTGIEQFF.

The chain recombines TRBV6-5 with TRBJ2-5; the match to TRBD1 covers 8 bases. The DNA end is more similar to TRBJ2-7, so the J call may be wrong. The CDR3 runs to 16 residues. Germline V gene sequence: CDR1 MNHEY, CDR2 SVGAGI. The CDR3, as DNA: TGTGCCAGCAGTTACGATTTCGGTTCAGGGGGCGACGAGCAGTACTTC. It translates to CASSYDFGSGGDEQYF.